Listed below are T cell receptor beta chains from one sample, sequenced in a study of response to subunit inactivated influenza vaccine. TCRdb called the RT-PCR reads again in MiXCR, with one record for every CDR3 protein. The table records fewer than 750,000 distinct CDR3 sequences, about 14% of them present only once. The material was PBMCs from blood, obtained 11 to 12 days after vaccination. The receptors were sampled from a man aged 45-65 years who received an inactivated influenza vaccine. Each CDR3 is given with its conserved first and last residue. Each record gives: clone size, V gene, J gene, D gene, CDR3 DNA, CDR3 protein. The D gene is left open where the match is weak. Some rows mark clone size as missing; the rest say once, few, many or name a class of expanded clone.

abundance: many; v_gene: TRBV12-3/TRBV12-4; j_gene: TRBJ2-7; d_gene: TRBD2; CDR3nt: TGTGCCAGCAGCTACCGACTAGCGGGGACCTACGAGCAGTACTTC; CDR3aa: CASSYRLAGTYEQYF
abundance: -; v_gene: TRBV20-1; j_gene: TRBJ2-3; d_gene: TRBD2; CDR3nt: TGCAGTGCCACCCCGGGGGGGCAAGCCGATACGCAGTATTTT; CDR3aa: CSATPGGQADTQYF
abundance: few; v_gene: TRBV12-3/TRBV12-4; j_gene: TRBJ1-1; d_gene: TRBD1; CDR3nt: TGTGCCAGCAGTCAGGGACAGGGAAGAGCTTTCTTT; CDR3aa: CASSQGQGRAFF
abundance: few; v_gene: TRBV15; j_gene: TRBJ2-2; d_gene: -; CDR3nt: TGTGCCACCAGCAGAGATAGGGCGGCCACCGGGGAGCTGTTTTTT; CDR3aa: CATSRDRAATGELFF
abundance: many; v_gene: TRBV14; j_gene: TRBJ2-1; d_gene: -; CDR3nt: TGTGCCAGCAGCCAATCCAGCGGCTCGCAGTTCTTC; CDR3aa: CASSQSSGSQFF
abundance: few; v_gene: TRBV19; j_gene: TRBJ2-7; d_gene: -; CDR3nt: TGTGCCAGTAGTATTTTCCAGGGATCCTGGTACGAGCAGTACTTC; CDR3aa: CASSIFQGSWYEQYF
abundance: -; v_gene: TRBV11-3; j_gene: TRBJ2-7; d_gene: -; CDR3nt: TGTGCCAGCAGCTTCGGTGTGGGGCGTTCCTACGAGCAGTACTTC; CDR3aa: CASSFGVGRSYEQYF
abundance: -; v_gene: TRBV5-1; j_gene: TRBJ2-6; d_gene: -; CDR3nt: TGCGCCAGCAGCCCTCGATCTCTTGGGGCCAACGTCCTGACTTTC; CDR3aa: CASSPRSLGANVLTF
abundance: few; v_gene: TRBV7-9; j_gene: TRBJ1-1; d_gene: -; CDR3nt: TGTGCCAGCAGCTTAGTCGGGGGTAGTGAAGCTTTCTTT; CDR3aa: CASSLVGGSEAFF
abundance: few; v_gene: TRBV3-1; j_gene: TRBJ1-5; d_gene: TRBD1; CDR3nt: TGTGCCAGCTCCTCGGGACAGGGCCGCAATCAGCCCCAGCATTTT; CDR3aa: CASSSGQGRNQPQHF
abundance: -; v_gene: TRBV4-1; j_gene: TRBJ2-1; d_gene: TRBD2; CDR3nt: TGCGCCAGCAGCCAAGACCGTGGGTCTAGCGGGAACAATGAGCAGTTCTTC; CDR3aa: CASSQDRGSSGNNEQFF
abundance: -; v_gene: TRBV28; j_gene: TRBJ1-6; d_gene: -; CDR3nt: TGTGCCAGCAGTTCAACAGGGACCTATAATTCACCCCTCCACTTT; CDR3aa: CASSSTGTYNSPLHF
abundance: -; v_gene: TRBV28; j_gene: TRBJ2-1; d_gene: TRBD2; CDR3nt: TGTGCCAGCAGACGACGGGGTTCTAGCGGTTCCTACAATGAGCAGTTCTTC; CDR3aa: CASRRRGSSGSYNEQFF
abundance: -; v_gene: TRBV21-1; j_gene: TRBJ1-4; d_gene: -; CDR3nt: TGTGCCAGCCGATTTCGACGGGAGGAAAAACTGTTTTTT; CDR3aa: CASRFRREEKLFF
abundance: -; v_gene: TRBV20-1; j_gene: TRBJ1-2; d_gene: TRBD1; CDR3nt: TGCAGTGCCGGACAGGGGATGAACTATGGCTACACCTTC; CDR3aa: CSAGQGMNYGYTF
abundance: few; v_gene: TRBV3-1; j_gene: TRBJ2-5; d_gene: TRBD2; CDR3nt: TGTGCCAGCAGCCAAGTTAGCACTAGCGGGGCTGAAGAGACCCAGTACTTC; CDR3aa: CASSQVSTSGAEETQYF
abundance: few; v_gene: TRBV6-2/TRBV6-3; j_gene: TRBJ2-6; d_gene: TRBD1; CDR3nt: TGTGCCAGCAGCCTAGGGACAGGGGTTCCTGGGGCCAACGTCCTGACTTTC; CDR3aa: CASSLGTGVPGANVLTF
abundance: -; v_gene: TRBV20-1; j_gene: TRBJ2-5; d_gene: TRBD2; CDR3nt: TGCACCCCGACTAGCGGCACGCTCAAGTACTTC; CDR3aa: CTPTSGTLKYF
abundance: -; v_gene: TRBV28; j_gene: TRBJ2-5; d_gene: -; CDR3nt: TGTGCCAGCAGTCCCCCTGGGGGCAGGCGTGTATGGTCCCAAGAGACCCAGTACTTC; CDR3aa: CASSPPGGRRVWSQETQYF
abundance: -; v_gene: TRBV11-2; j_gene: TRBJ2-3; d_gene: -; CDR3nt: TGTGCCAGCAGCTCCCACCCCGAGGCTACTAGCACAGATACGCAGTATTTT; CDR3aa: CASSSHPEATSTDTQYF
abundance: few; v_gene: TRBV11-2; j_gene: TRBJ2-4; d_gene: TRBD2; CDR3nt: TGTGCCAGCAGCCTTCTAGCGGGAGGAGCCAAAAACATTCAGTACTTC; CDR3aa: CASSLLAGGAKNIQYF
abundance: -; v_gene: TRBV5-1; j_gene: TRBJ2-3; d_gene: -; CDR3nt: TGCGCCAGCAGCTTGGAACTGAATTCGGCAGATACGCAGTATTTT; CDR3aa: CASSLELNSADTQYF
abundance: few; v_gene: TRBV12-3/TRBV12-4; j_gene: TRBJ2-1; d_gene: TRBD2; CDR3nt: TGTGCCAGCCGTCTCGGCGGGAGCTCCTACAATGAGCAGTTCTTC; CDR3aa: CASRLGGSSYNEQFF
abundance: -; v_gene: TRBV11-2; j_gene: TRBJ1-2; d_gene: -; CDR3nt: TGTGCCAGCAGCTTAGATCCAGGGTCCTCCTATGGCTACACCTTC; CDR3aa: CASSLDPGSSYGYTF
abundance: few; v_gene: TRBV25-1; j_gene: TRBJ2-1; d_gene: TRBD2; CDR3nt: TGTGCCAGCAGTCACCTCGGCGGGAGAGATTACAATGAGCAGTTCTTC; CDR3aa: CASSHLGGRDYNEQFF
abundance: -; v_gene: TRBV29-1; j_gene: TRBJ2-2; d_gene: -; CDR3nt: TGCAGCGTCCGGGACGTCGGGGAGCTGTTTTTT; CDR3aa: CSVRDVGELFF
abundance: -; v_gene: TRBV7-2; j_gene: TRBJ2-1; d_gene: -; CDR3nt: TGTGCCAGCAGCTTAGAAAGGGGGGAGTACAATGAGCAGTTCTTC; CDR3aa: CASSLERGEYNEQFF
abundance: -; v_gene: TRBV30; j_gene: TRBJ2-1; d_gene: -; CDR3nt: TGTGCCTGGAGCCTAAGGGGGGACGGTAGGCAGTTCTTC; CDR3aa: CAWSLRGDGRQFF
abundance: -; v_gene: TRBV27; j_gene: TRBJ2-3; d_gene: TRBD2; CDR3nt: TGTGCCAGCACCCCGGGAGGTGGGGCAGATACGCAGTATTTT; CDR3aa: CASTPGGGADTQYF
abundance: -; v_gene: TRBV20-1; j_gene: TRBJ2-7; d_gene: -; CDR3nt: TGCAGTGCTGCCCACGGGACGGCGAATACCTACGAGCAGTACTTC; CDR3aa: CSAAHGTANTYEQYF
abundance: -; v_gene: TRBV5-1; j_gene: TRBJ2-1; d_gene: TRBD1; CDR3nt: TGCGCCAGCAGTATTACAGGGGTCGCCGCGGGTGAGCAGTTCTTC; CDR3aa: CASSITGVAAGEQFF
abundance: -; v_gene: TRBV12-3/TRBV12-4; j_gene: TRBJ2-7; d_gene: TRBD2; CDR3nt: TGTGCCAGCAGTTTAGGTCTAGCGGGAGCGTTGGGCGAGCAGTACTTC; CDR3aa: CASSLGLAGALGEQYF
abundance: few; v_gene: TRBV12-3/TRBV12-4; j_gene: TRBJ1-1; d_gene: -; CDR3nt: TGTGCCAGCAGTCCTACGGGACGGATGAACACTGAAGCTTTCTTT; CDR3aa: CASSPTGRMNTEAFF
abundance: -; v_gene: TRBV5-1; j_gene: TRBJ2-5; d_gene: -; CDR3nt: TGCGCCAGCAGCCGTGACAGTGAACAAGAGACCCAGTACTTC; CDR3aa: CASSRDSEQETQYF
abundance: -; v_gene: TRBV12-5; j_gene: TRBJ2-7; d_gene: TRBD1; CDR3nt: TGTGCTAGTGGTTCTTCGGACAGGCCAACGTTCTACGAGCAGTACTTC; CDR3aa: CASGSSDRPTFYEQYF
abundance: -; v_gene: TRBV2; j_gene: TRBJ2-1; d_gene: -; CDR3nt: TGTGCCAGCAGTGCCGCTCTTCCCCCTACGGGTGAGCAGTTCTTC; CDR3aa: CASSAALPPTGEQFF
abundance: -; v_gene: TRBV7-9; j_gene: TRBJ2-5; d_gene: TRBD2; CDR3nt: TGTGCCAGCAGCTCCCCCTCGCGGGGGCAAGAGACCCAGTACTTC; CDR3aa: CASSSPSRGQETQYF
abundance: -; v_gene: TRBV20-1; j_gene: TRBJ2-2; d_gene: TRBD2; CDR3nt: TGCAGTGCTAGAGATTTCGGGACTAGCGGCACCGGGGAGCTGTTTTTT; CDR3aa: CSARDFGTSGTGELFF
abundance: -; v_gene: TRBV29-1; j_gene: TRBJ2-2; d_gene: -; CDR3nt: TGCAGCGGTGGTCCCGACACATCAGGGGCCCCGAACACCGGGGAGCTGTTTTTT; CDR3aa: CSGGPDTSGAPNTGELFF
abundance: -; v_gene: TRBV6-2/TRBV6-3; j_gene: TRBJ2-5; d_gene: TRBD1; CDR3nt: TGTGCCACCTCGACAGGGGTAGAGACCCAGTACTTC; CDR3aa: CATSTGVETQYF
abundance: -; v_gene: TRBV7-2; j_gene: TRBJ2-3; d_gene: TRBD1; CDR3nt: TGTGCCAGCAGCTCCCAGACAGGGGATACGCAGTATTTT; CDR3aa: CASSSQTGDTQYF
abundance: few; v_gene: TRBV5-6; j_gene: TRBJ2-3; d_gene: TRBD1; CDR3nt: TGTGCCAGCAGCTTGCGAGGGGGCGCGTACACAGATACGCAGTATTTT; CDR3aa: CASSLRGGAYTDTQYF
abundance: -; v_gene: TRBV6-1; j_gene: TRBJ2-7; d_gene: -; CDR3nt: TGTGCCAGCAGCCTAAAATTCTCCTACGAGCAGTACTTC; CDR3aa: CASSLKFSYEQYF
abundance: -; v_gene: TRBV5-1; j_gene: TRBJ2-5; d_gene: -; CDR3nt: TGCGCCAGCAAAATCGGGGGACTTCAAGAGACCCAGTACTTC; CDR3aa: CASKIGGLQETQYF
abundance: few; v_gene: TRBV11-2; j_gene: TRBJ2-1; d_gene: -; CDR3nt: TGTGCCAGCAGTTTTTTTGTGGGGCCCCATGAGCAGTTCTTC; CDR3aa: CASSFFVGPHEQFF
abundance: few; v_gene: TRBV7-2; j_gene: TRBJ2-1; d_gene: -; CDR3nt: TGTGCCAGCAGCTTCCGTAGGCAGCAGAGAAATGAGCAGTTCTTC; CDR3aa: CASSFRRQQRNEQFF